The source of this TCR beta chain is a study of T cell repertoires in cytomegalovirus infection. Study results and caveats: HLA-C-restricted TCR beta clonotypes specific for CMV led the ex vivo response.

TCRdb recomputed calls from the reads with MiXCR, one row per CDR3 protein. The sample lists approximately 990,000 distinct CDR3 sequences, roughly 30% occurring once. This clonotype was picked up a small number of times. Antigen specificity is unknown. V dropped 0 bases and J dropped 0 bases, with 8 bases sitting between them. Germline V lookup: CDR1 MGHRA, CDR2 YSYEKL. CDR3 length: 15 residues. The V and J genes are TRBV4-1 and TRBJ1-1, with D unresolved. The sequence was collected from a human donor in good health (CMV status not recorded). Some clones in this sample may be carry-over from other donors' samples. The starting material was cultured CD8+ T cells from PBMCs, obtained from culture after CMV antigen stimulation. CDR3 sequence: CASSQDEQMNTEAFF. The DNA of the CDR3 is TGCGCCAGCAGCCAAGATGAACAGATGAACACTGAAGCTTTCTTT.